The 18 T cell receptor beta chains in this list originate from one sample, sequenced in a study of OX40 agonist ivuxolimab in advanced cancers. The data were produced by immunoSEQ multiplex PCR, yet TCRdb's version contains in-frame clones alone and is incomplete. The sample contains approximately 64,000 clones, around 89% of which appear only once. The sample here was CD4+ or CD8+ T cells sorted from blood, taken in a trial of the OX40 agonist ivuxolimab. Receptors were obtained from an adult with an advanced solid tumor such as melanoma, head and neck, liver or kidney cancer.

The chain combines TRBV9 with TRBJ2-2; no definite D call. Germline CDR1 reads SGDLS; CDR2 reads YYNGEE. Trimming shortened V by 3 bases and J by 0 bases, and 6 bases separated the two germline ends. The CDR3 has 14 residues. The CDR3 region has the DNA TGTGCCAGCAGCGCACCCTCGAACACCGGGGAGCTGTTTTTT. Amino acid sequence: CASSAPSNTGELFF.

The chain links TRBV5-4 to TRBJ1-5, with unresolved D. The length of the CDR3 is 14 residues. CDR1 is SGHNT, CDR2 YYREEE, per germline (reference sequence). V dropped 0 bases and J dropped 6 bases, with 10 bases sitting between them. The CDR3 DNA reads as TGTGCCAGCAGCTTGGACCCGGGGTCTCAGCCCCAGCATTTT. It codes for CASSLDPGSQPQHF.

J is TRBJ1-5 and V is TRBV28; D ambiguous. Trimming took 2 bases from V and 4 from J, leaving 9 bases between them. The CDR3 consists of 14 residues. CDR1 and CDR2 from the germline V gene are MDHEN and SYDVKM. The CDR3 nucleotides are TGTGCCAGCAGTTTAGCGCTGCAGAATCAGCCCCAGCATTTT. It codes for CASSLALQNQPQHF.

The chain links TRBV18 to TRBJ2-7; 7 bases fit TRBD1. This CDR3 spans 13 amino acids. In germline, CDR1 is KGHSH, CDR2 LQKENI. The V gene end was trimmed by 3 bases and the J gene end by 2 bases; junction bases not matched to a gene: 1. CDR3 sequence (DNA): TGTGCCAGCTCACCTCAGGGGGCCTACGAGCAGTACTTC. Encoded protein: CASSPQGAYEQYF.

The chain employs TRBV5-1 and TRBJ2-1; no definite D call. V was pared by 2 bases and J by 10 bases, with 16 bases between. The V gene's germline CDR1 is SGHRS and CDR2 YFSETQ. The CDR3 covers 14 residues. CDR3 amino acids: CASSFTPRPGEQFF. The DNA for the CDR3 is TGCGCCAGCAGCTTCACACCGCGGCCTGGGGAGCAGTTCTTC.

The count of this clone is one. J is TRBJ2-7 and V is TRBV6-1, with 7 bases matching TRBD1. Trimming cost V 1 base and J 5 bases; bases outside gene matches: 5. Germline assignment: CDR1 MNHNS and CDR2 SASEGT. The CDR3 spans 14 residues. DNA of the CDR3: TGTGCCAGCAGTGAAGGAAACAGGGGAGACGAGCAGTACTTC. This translates into CASSEGNRGDEQYF.

This chain joins TRBV30 and TRBJ1-2; possibly TRBD1 for D (6 bases). Germline lookup yields CDR1 GTSNPN and CDR2 SVGIG (reference sequence). The CDR3 consists of 14 residues. V lost 3 bases, J lost 4 bases, and 15 bases lay in between. The CDR3 nucleotides read TGTGCCTGGAGGATACAGGGATCCGGCTATGGCTACACCTTC. Protein product: CAWRIQGSGYGYTF.

The rearrangement uses TRBV21-1 and TRBJ2-3; TRBD2, the table's D call, lacks a check against the DNA. TRBV21-1 is tagged as a pseudogene. This CDR3 has 16 amino acids. CDR3 region: CASSKILAASTDTQYF. The CDR3 DNA reads as TGTGCCAGCAGCAAAATCCTAGCGGCTAGCACAGATACGCAGTATTTT.

The chain has TRBV7-9 and TRBJ1-1, with D possibly being TRBD1 (5 bases). V lost 1 base and J lost 4, with 16 bases in between. CDR1 is SEHNR and CDR2 is FQNEAQ in the germline V gene (reference sequence). The CDR3 is 16 amino acids. The CDR3 bases are TGTGCCAGCAGCTTAGATCTGGTTCCCGGGGGCACTGAAGCTTTCTTT. Translation: CASSLDLVPGGTEAFF.

This chain uses TRBV5-8 with TRBJ2-3; D may match TRBD1 or TRBD2 (5 bases each). Germline V CDR1 and CDR2: SGHTS, YDEGEE. This CDR3 has 16 residues. The V and J ends lost 4 bases and 1 base respectively, with 16 bases between them. CDR3 sequence (DNA): TGTGCCAGCAGCCAGGGTACGGGGCCAGGCACAGATACGCAGTATTTT. This codes for CASSQGTGPGTDTQYF.

This sequence joins TRBV11-3 and TRBJ2-7; D not certain. Germline loops: CDR1 SGHNT, CDR2 YENEEA. Trimming removed 5 bases from V and 1 base from J, with 9 bases in between. The CDR3 contains 13 residues. In nucleotides, the CDR3 is TGTGCCAGCAGCCCCGGGCCGTCCTACGAGCAGTACTTC. Its protein product is CASSPGPSYEQYF.

The V gene is TRBV13, the J gene TRBJ2-5; 9 nucleotides align to TRBD1. This CDR3 contains 17 residues. Unmatched junction bases numbered 14, after V lost 4 bases and J lost 5 bases. Germline assignment: CDR1 PRHDT and CDR2 FYEKMQ (reference sequence). CDR3 residues: CASSSRTGAGTGETQYF. The CDR3 nucleotides read TGTGCCAGCAGCTCCCGGACAGGGGCGGGAACTGGGGAGACCCAGTACTTC.

V and J are TRBV6-5 and TRBJ1-4; D is unresolved. CDR1 and CDR2 (germline): MNHEY, SVGAGI. The length of the CDR3 is 14 residues. Trimming took off 6 bases at V and 4 bases at J, with 12 bases between the two ends. The CDR3 spells CASRLQPFNEKLFF. The CDR3 coding sequence is TGTGCCAGCAGATTACAGCCTTTTAATGAAAAACTGTTTTTT.

This clone came up once. The V gene is TRBV7-8, the J gene TRBJ2-1, with 12 bases lining up with TRBD2. Losses at the gene ends were 5 bases for V and 8 bases for J; bases not matched to a gene: 7. Germline CDR1 and CDR2: SGHVS and FQNEAQ. The CDR3 covers 15 residues. This chain's CDR3 is CASSPTSGRKYEQFF. The DNA of the CDR3 is TGTGCCAGCAGCCCGACTAGCGGGAGAAAGTATGAGCAGTTCTTC.

The J gene is TRBJ2-1, the V gene TRBV12-2; whether TRBD2, the table's D call, matches the DNA was not checked. TRBV12-2 is labeled a pseudogene. There are 16 residues in the CDR3. The CDR3: CASRWHSGRSYNEQFF. The CDR3 nucleotides are TGTGCAAGTCGCTGGCACAGCGGGAGGTCCTACAATGAGCAGTTCTTC.

This clone was seen a few times. The chain recombines TRBV7-2 with TRBJ2-3, with D perhaps assigned TRBD1 or TRBD2 (5 bases each). The germline V gene has CDR1 SGHTA and CDR2 FQGNSA. V lost 1 base and J 1 base, leaving 9 bases between the germline ends. The CDR3 length is 15 residues. The CDR3 is CASSLGGIRTDTQYF. Written as DNA, the CDR3 is TGTGCCAGCAGCTTAGGGGGGATACGCACAGATACGCAGTATTTT.

The rearrangement joins TRBV18 to TRBJ2-1, with 8 bases that match TRBD2. CDR1 is KGHSH and CDR2 is LQKENI in the germline V gene. The ends lost 6 bases at V and 0 bases at J; junction bases unmatched: 7. The CDR3 totals 16 residues. The CDR3 DNA sequence: TGTGCCAGCTCTTCCCGGGGGGGGAGCTCCTACAATGAGCAGTTCTTC. Translated: CASSSRGGSSYNEQFF.

This chain joins TRBV4-2 and TRBJ2-1, with 8 bases lining up with TRBD2. CDR1 and CDR2 (germline): LGHNA, YNFKEQ. The CDR3 extends over 15 amino acids. V gave up 4 bases and J gave up 5 bases; unmatched junction bases: 7. The CDR3 coding sequence is TGTGCCAGCAGCCGCGCATCGGGGGGGAACAATGAGCAGTTCTTC. It translates to CASSRASGGNNEQFF.